This entry is about one T cell receptor (beta chain). As yet, its antigen is unknown. TCRdb's table, derived via immunoSEQ multiplex PCR, lists solely in-frame clones and lacks some. The sample gives about 330,000 clones, roughly two thirds of which show up once; 6.3% is in the top ten. The data were obtained in a study of cytotoxic CD8 clonotypes in ibrutinib-treated CLL. Broader study findings: Elevated clonality accompanied ibrutinib response, with a return toward baseline values at progression. In comparison with age-matched healthy donors, baseline clonality was higher and tracked circulating CD8+ T-cell counts.

Cryopreserved PBMCs yielded 1.5 to 2 micrograms of genomic DNA for TCR beta libraries. Trimming shortened V by 2 bases and J by 5 bases, and 15 bases separated the two germline ends. Germline V CDR1 and CDR2: MGHDK, SYGVNS. The CDR3 is 15 amino acids. V is TRBV25-1 and J is TRBJ2-5; no clear D. This receptor was identified in a human donor with chronic lymphocytic leukemia. Sample: PBMCs, taken after 36 months of ibrutinib treatment. CDR3 in amino acids: CASSEGSASAETQYF. The CDR3 DNA reads as TGTGCCAGCAGTGAAGGCAGCGCCAGCGCGGAGACCCAGTACTTC.